The 22 T cell receptor beta chains below were found in one sample sequenced in a study of a mutant IDH1 vaccine in newly diagnosed glioma. The method was immunoSEQ multiplex PCR; TCRdb's version includes in-frame clones alone and lacks a portion of them. There are over 45,000 clones in the sample; about 91% occur only once, and roughly 2.5% lies in the top ten. As to time point: baseline, week 1 (first vaccination visit). Treatment described: pre-vaccination baseline after standard-of-care therapy. The sample consisted of PBMCs, taken from a glioma patient treated with radiotherapy, temozolomide or both. Every receptor here comes from a man aged 45 to 65 with glioma.

This chain connects TRBV7-9 to TRBJ1-6; unclear D gene. Trimming took off 5 bases at V and 5 bases at J, with 4 bases between the two ends. Germline V gene lookup returns CDR1 SEHNR and CDR2 FQNEAQ (reference sequence). The CDR3 is made up of 12 amino acids. CDR3 coding DNA: TGTGCCAGCAGCCTTAATAATTCACCCCTCCACTTT. This translates into CASSLNNSPLHF. The entire variable domain, with the rest obtained from reference TRBV7-9 and TRBJ1-6, is as follows: DTGVSQNPRHKITKRGQNVTFRCDPISEHNRLYWYRQTLGQGPEFLTYFQNEAQLEKSRLLSDRFSAERPKGSFSTLEIQRTEQGDSAMYLCASSLNNSPLHFGNGTRLTVT.

This rearrangement joins TRBV13 to TRBJ2-7, with D perhaps TRBD1 (6 bases). Trimming pared 3 bases from V and 0 bases from J, leaving 12 bases between. Germline CDR1 is PRHDT and CDR2 is FYEKMQ (reference sequence). The length of the CDR3 is 15 residues. The CDR3 reads CASSFPGESSYEQYF. CDR3 nucleotides: TGTGCCAGCAGCTTCCCAGGGGAAAGCTCCTACGAGCAGTACTTC.

This chain joins TRBV4-1 and TRBJ2-7; 8 bases agree with TRBD1. The length of the CDR3 is 15 residues. Losses at the gene ends were 4 bases for V and 2 bases for J; bases not matched to a gene: 7. The germline V gene has CDR1 MGHRA and CDR2 YSYEKL. CDR3: CASSPGQGWAYEQYF. The CDR3 DNA sequence: TGCGCCAGCAGCCCTGGACAGGGCTGGGCCTACGAGCAGTACTTC.

V gene TRBV6-1 combines with J gene TRBJ1-2; 7 bases are shared with TRBD1. V lost 6 bases and J lost 4; bases outside the gene matches: 5. The CDR3 spans 13 residues. The germline V gene has CDR1 MNHNS and CDR2 SASEGT. CDR3 DNA: TGTGCCAGCAGCGCACAGGGGATCTATGGCTACACCTTC. Its protein is CASSAQGIYGYTF.

The chain couples TRBV29-1 to TRBJ2-1; a possible D gene is TRBD2 (6 bases). The CDR3 runs to 12 residues. Per the germline V gene, CDR1 is SQVTM and CDR2 is ANQGSEA. The germline V and J ends were trimmed by 3 bases and 8 bases, with 11 bases remaining between them. Written as DNA, the CDR3 is TGCAGCGTTGACTCATGGGGGGATGAGCAGTTCTTC. Encoded protein: CSVDSWGDEQFF.

The chain employs TRBV28 and TRBJ2-4; 9 bases fit TRBD1. Per germline, CDR1 MDHEN and CDR2 SYDVKM. The J segment lost 5 bases and the V segment lost 3 bases, leaving 11 bases of the junction unmatched. The CDR3 is 17 residues long. The CDR3 DNA sequence: TGTGCCAGCAGTTTTGGTTCGGGGACAGGGAATCAAAACATTCAGTACTTC. Protein sequence: CASSFGSGTGNQNIQYF.

The CDR3, as DNA: TGTGCCAGTAGTATACGAGGGATGGATGGCAATCAGCCCCAGCATTTT. It translates to CASSIRGMDGNQPQHF. The chain is built from TRBV19 and TRBJ1-5; D is uncertain. V was clipped by 2 bases and J by 2 bases, with 13 bases between them. This CDR3 comprises 16 residues. Germline values: CDR1 LNHDA, CDR2 SQIVND (reference sequence).

This chain links TRBV29-1 with TRBJ2-7; TRBD1 matches 8 bases. V lost 5 bases to trimming and J lost 5 bases; unmatched junction nucleotides: 11. The CDR3 sequence is 14 residues long. Germline assignment: CDR1 SQVTM and CDR2 ANQGSEA. CDR3 loop: CSVNRLQGVDEQYF. CDR3 coding DNA: TGCAGCGTTAACCGACTACAGGGGGTAGACGAGCAGTACTTC.

The V and J genes are TRBV30 and TRBJ2-7; TRBD2 agrees at 16 bases. The CDR3 has 16 residues. After removal of 3 bases from V and 4 bases from J, the junction contained 6 bases not matched to a gene. Germline-derived CDR1 and CDR2 are GTSNPN and SVGIG (reference sequence). The CDR3 DNA reads as TGTGCCTGGAGAGGGACTAGCGGGGGGGCCCTTTACGAGCAGTACTTC. Translated: CAWRGTSGGALYEQYF. Based on the CDR3 plus reference TRBV30 and TRBJ2-7, the full variable domain is SQTIHQWPATLVQPVGSPLSLECTVEGTSNPNLYWYRQAAGRGLQLLFYSVGIGQISSEVPQNLSASRPQDRQFILSSKKLLLSDSGFYLCAWRGTSGGALYEQYFGPGTRLTVT.

This clone was observed a handful of times. V and J are TRBV20-1 and TRBJ1-3; the D gene is possibly TRBD1 (5 bases). Trimming stripped 5 bases from V and 4 bases from J, with 6 bases between. The CDR3 is 11 residues long. Germline-derived CDR1 and CDR2 are DFQATT and SNEGSKA (reference sequence). As DNA, the CDR3 is TGCAGTGCTGGGGGGGGAAACACCATATATTTT. The encoded protein is CSAGGGNTIYF.

For the CDR3, the DNA is TGTGCCAGCAGCTTAGGATGGACAGCTACAGATACGCAGTATTTT. Residues: CASSLGWTATDTQYF. This sequence joins TRBV7-2 and TRBJ2-3; the D gene is possibly TRBD1 (6 bases). There are 15 residues in the CDR3. V was cut by 1 base and J by 3 bases, with 11 bases left in between. CDR1 is SGHTA, CDR2 FQGNSA, per germline.

This chain links TRBV11-2 with TRBJ1-1; the D gene is possibly TRBD1 (5 bases). CDR1 and CDR2 (germline): SGHAT, FQNNGV. Trimming left V 1 base short and J 3 bases short, with 15 bases between. The CDR3 extends over 16 amino acids. The CDR3 sequence is CASSLVGAGWDTEAFF. CDR3 bases: TGTGCCAGCAGCTTAGTCGGGGCGGGCTGGGACACTGAAGCTTTCTTT.

The chain recombines TRBV7-8 with TRBJ1-2, with TRBD1 identical over 9 bases. The J segment lost 5 bases and the V segment lost 5 bases, leaving 9 bases of the junction unmatched. The germline V gene encodes CDR1 SGHVS and CDR2 FQNEAQ. The CDR3 loop spans 15 amino acids. CDR3 in amino acids: CASSDLRDRAYGYTF. The CDR3 nucleotides are TGTGCCAGCAGCGACCTCCGGGACAGGGCTTATGGCTACACCTTC.

This clone was seen just once. This sequence joins TRBV5-6 and TRBJ1-1; possible D gene TRBD1, 6 bases. Looked up from germline, CDR1 is SGHDT and CDR2 is YYEEEE. V lost 1 base, J lost 3 bases, and 7 bases lay in between. The CDR3 extends over 13 amino acids. CDR3 loop: CASSLRGYTEAFF. CDR3 nucleotide sequence: TGTGCCAGCAGCTTGAGGGGGTACACTGAAGCTTTCTTT.

The chain recombines TRBV4-2 with TRBJ2-3; 8 positions match TRBD1. Looked up from germline, CDR1 is LGHNA and CDR2 is YNFKEQ. The CDR3 has 16 residues. With V trimmed by 0 bases and J by 6 bases, 8 bases remained unmatched. CDR3 protein: CASSQDVQGAQDTQYF. In DNA form, the CDR3 reads TGTGCCAGCAGCCAAGATGTCCAGGGGGCACAGGATACGCAGTATTTT.

This chain uses TRBV7-9 with TRBJ2-3, with 7 positions matching TRBD1. The CDR3 loop spans 15 amino acids. Looked up from germline, CDR1 is SEHNR and CDR2 is FQNEAQ (reference sequence). J was trimmed by 1 base and V by 5 bases; bases with no gene match: 6. The CDR3 spells CASSLTGYGTDTQYF. For the CDR3, the DNA is TGTGCCAGCAGCCTGACAGGGTACGGCACAGATACGCAGTATTTT.

In DNA form, the CDR3 reads TGTGCCAGCAGCCCGTCAGTTCGCCTCTCCTACAATGAGCAGTTCTTC. It codes for CASSPSVRLSYNEQFF. The chain links TRBV14 to TRBJ2-1; no definite D call. The CDR3 consists of 16 residues. V lost 4 bases to trimming and J lost 0 bases, with 13 bases between them. Per the germline V gene, CDR1 is SGHDN and CDR2 is FVKESK.

The V gene is TRBV19, the J gene TRBJ1-5; 8 bases map to TRBD1. The V and J ends lost 6 bases and 1 base, in that order; junction bases with no gene match: 2. Germline loops: CDR1 LNHDA, CDR2 SQIVND (reference sequence). The length of the CDR3 is 14 residues. CDR3 nucleotides: TGTGCCAGTAGCGCAGGGGGCAGCAATCAGCCCCAGCATTTT. Protein product: CASSAGGSNQPQHF.

The chain links TRBV2 to TRBJ2-7; 10 bases map to TRBD2. The CDR3 runs to 16 residues. Trimming took 5 bases from V and 3 from J; bases not matched to a gene: 10. Germline assignment: CDR1 SNHLY and CDR2 FYNNEI. The DNA of the CDR3 is TGTGCCAGCAGTTCCACCGGACTAGCGGAGAACTACGAGCAGTACTTC. Protein product: CASSSTGLAENYEQYF.

The chain couples TRBV5-6 to TRBJ1-1; D remains ambiguous. The CDR3 runs 14 residues. Germline V CDR1 and CDR2: SGHDT, YYEEEE. The V end lost 3 bases, the J end lost 3 bases, and 12 bases lay between the germline ends. The CDR3 DNA reads TGTGCCAGCAGCTGGCGGGAGATCGACACTGAAGCTTTCTTT. It translates to CASSWREIDTEAFF.

The genes are TRBV5-6 and TRBJ1-1; D remains ambiguous. This CDR3 spans 15 amino acids. V shed 0 bases and J shed 12 bases, with 21 bases lying between them. The germline V gene encodes CDR1 SGHDT and CDR2 YYEEEE. CDR3 residues: CASSLAGVRVAWSFF. The CDR3 nucleotides read TGTGCCAGCAGCTTGGCCGGGGTTAGGGTCGCGTGGTCTTTCTTT.

The chain combines TRBV7-8 with TRBJ1-5; 8 positions match TRBD1. V lost 5 bases to trimming and J lost 4 bases; unmatched junction nucleotides: 10. The CDR3 covers 16 residues. In germline, CDR1 is SGHVS, CDR2 FQNEAQ. The CDR3 loop reads CASSPLWTGQNQPQHF. CDR3 nucleotides: TGTGCCAGCAGCCCGCTTTGGACAGGGCAAAATCAGCCCCAGCATTTT. The whole variable domain, remainder taken from reference TRBV7-8 and TRBJ1-5, is GAGVSQSPRYKVAKRGQDVALRCDPISGHVSLFWYQQALGQGPEFLTYFQNEAQLDKSGLPSDRFFAERPEGSVSTLKIQRTQQEDSAVYLCASSPLWTGQNQPQHFGDGTRLSIL.